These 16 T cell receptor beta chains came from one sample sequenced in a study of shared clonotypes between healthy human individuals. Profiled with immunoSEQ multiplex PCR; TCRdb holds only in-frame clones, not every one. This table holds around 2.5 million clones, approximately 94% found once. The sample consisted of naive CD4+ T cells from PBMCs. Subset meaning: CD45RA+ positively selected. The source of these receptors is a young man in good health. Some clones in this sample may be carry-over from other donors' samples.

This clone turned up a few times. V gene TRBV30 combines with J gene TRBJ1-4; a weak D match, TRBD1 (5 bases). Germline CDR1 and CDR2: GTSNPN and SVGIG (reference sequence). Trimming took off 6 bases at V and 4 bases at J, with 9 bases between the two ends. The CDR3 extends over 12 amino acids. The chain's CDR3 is CACRGVNEKLFF. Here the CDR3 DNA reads TGTGCCTGCCGGGGCGTTAATGAAAAACTGTTTTTT. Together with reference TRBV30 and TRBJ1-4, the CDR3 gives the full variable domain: SQTIHQWPATLVQPVGSPLSLECTVEGTSNPNLYWYRQAAGRGLQLLFYSVGIGQISSEVPQNLSASRPQDRQFILSSKKLLLSDSGFYLCACRGVNEKLFFGSGTQLSVL.

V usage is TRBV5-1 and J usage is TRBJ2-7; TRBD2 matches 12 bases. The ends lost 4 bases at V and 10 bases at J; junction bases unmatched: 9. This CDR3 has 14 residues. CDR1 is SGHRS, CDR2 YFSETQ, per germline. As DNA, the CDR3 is TGCGCCAGCAGCCCCACGGCTAGCGGGAGGGTCCAGTACTTC. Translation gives CASSPTASGRVQYF.

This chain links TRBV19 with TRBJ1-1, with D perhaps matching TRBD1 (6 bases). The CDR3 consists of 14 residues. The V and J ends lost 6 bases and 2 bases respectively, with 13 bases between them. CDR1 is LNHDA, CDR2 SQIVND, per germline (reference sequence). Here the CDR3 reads CASSRGLSNTEAFF. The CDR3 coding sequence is TGTGCCAGTAGCAGGGGCCTAAGTAACACTGAAGCTTTCTTT.

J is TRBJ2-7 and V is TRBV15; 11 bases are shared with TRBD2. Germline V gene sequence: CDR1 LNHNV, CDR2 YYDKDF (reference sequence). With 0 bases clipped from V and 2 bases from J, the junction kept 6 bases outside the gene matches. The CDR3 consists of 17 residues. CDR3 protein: CATSRDELAGVTYEQYF. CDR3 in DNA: TGTGCCACCAGCAGAGATGAACTAGCGGGAGTCACCTACGAGCAGTACTTC.

The CDR3, as DNA: TGTGCCAGCAGCTTAGCGAGGGGCAGTGTTACCAATCAGCCCCAGCATTTT. Amino acids: CASSLARGSVTNQPQHF. The V call is TRBV7-9, the J call TRBJ1-5; perhaps TRBD1 as D (5 bases). Germline V lookup: CDR1 SEHNR, CDR2 FQNEAQ (reference sequence). There are 17 residues in the CDR3. Trimming removed 0 bases from V and 3 bases from J, with 15 bases in between.

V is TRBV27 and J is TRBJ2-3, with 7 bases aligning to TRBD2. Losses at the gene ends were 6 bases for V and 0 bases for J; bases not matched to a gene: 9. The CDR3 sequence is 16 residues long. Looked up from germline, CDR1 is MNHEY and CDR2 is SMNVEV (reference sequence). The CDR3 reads CASSRLGRPSTDTQYF. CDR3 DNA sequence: TGTGCCAGCAGCCGCCTCGGGAGGCCTAGCACAGATACGCAGTATTTT.

The CDR3 DNA reads as TGTGCCAGCAGTGCCAGGAGCACAGATACGCAGTATTTT. This encodes CASSARSTDTQYF. The rearrangement links TRBV27 to TRBJ2-3, with D unclear. The length of the CDR3 is 13 residues. Germline V gene sequence: CDR1 MNHEY, CDR2 SMNVEV (reference sequence). V gave up 5 bases and J gave up 0 bases, with 6 bases separating them.

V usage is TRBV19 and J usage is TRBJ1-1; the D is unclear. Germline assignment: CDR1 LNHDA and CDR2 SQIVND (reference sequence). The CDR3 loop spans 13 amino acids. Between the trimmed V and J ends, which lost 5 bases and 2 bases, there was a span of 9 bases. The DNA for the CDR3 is TGTGCCAGTAGTCACCAGGTTAACACTGAAGCTTTCTTT. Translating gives CASSHQVNTEAFF.

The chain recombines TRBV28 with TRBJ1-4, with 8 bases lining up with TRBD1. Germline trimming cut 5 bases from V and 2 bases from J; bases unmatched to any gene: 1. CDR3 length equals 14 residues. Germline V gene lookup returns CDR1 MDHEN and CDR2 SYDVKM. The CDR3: CASSTGGTNEKLFF. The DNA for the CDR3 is TGTGCCAGCAGTACAGGGGGTACTAATGAAAAACTGTTTTTT.

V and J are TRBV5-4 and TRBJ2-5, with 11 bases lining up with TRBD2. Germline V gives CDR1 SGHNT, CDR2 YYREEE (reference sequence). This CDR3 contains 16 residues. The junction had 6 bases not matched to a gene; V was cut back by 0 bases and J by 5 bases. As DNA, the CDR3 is TGTGCCAGCAGCTTGGGGGCTAGCGGGAGGATTGAGACCCAGTACTTC. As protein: CASSLGASGRIETQYF.

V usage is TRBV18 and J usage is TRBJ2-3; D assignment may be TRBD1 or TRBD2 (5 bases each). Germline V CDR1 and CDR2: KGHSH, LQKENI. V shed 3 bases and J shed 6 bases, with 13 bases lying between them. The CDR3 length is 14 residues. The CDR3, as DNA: TGTGCCAGCTCACCCGGGACCCCAGTGGATACGCAGTATTTT. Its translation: CASSPGTPVDTQYF.

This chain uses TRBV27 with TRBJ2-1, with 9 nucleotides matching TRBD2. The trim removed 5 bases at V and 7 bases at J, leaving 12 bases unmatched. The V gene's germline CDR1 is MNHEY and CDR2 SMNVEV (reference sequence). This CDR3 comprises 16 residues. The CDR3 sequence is CASSGFAGGPVNEQFF. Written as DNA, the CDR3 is TGTGCCAGCAGTGGTTTTGCGGGAGGGCCCGTGAATGAGCAGTTCTTC.

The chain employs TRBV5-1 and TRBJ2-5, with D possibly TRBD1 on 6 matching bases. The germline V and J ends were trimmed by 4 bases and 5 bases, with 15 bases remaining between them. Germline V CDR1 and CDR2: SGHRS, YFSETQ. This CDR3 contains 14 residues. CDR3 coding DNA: TGCGCCAGCAGCCCTATCTCAGGGGACGAGACCCAGTACTTC. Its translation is CASSPISGDETQYF.

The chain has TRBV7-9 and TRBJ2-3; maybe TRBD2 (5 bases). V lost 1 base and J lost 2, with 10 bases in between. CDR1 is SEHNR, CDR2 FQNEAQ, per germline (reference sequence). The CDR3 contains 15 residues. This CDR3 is CASSLVGRNTDTQYF. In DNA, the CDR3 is TGTGCCAGCAGCTTAGTGGGGAGAAACACAGATACGCAGTATTTT.

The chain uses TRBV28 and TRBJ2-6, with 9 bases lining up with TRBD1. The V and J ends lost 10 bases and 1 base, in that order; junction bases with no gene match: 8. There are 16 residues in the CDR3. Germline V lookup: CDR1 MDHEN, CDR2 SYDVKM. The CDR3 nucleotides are TGTGCCATCTCCGGGACAGGGAGTTCTGGGGCCAACGTCCTGACTTTC. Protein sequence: CAISGTGSSGANVLTF.

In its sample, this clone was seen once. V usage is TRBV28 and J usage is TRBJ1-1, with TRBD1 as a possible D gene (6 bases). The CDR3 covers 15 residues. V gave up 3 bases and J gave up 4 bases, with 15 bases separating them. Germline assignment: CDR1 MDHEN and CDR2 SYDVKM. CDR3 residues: CASSFPSGASTEAFF. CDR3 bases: TGTGCCAGCAGTTTCCCATCAGGGGCTAGCACTGAAGCTTTCTTT.